This is a list of T cell receptor beta chains from one sample in a study of cytomegalovirus exposure and HLA in healthy donors. Generated by immunoSEQ multiplex PCR, the TCRdb table keeps only in-frame clones and is missing some. The listing contains about 160,000 clones. Sequencing was performed on PBMCs. These receptors were collected from a man in his thirties or forties in good health and CMV-seronegative. Both conserved end residues are part of each CDR3. D genes are given only for firm matches.

j_call d_call v_call cdr3_nt cdr3_aa
TRBJ2-3 TRBD2 TRBV9 TGTGCCAGCAGCGTAGGACTAGCGGGCGCCACAGATACGCAGTATTTT CASSVGLAGATDTQYF
TRBJ1-2 TRBD1 TRBV5-6 TGTGCCAGCAGCGATACCTCGGGGACAGCATTCTATGGCTACACCTTC CASSDTSGTAFYGYTF
TRBJ1-1 NA TRBV2 TGTGCCAGCAGTACACAGGGTGACACTGAAGCTTTCTTT CASSTQGDTEAFF
TRBJ2-5 NA TRBV9 TGTGCCAGCAGCGTAGCTTCGGGCAGGGGCGGGACCCAGTACTTC CASSVASGRGGTQYF
TRBJ1-2 TRBD1 TRBV18 TGTGCCAGCTCCGGGACAGGGCTTAACTATGGCTACACCTTC CASSGTGLNYGYTF
TRBJ2-5 TRBD2 TRBV6-1 TGTGCCAGCAGTCTACTAGCGGGAGAACAAGAGACCCAGTACTTC CASSLLAGEQETQYF
TRBJ1-2 NA TRBV7-9 TGTGCCAGCAGCTCGTCGACAGGTTTATATGGCTACACCTTC CASSSSTGLYGYTF
TRBJ1-4 NA TRBV11-2 TGTGCCAGCAGCTTAGGACCCTTTTTAACCGTGGAGACTAATGAAAAACTGTTTTTT CASSLGPFLTVETNEKLFF
TRBJ1-1 NA TRBV20-1 TGCAGTGCTACTTCTTATATTGAAGCTTTCTTT CSATSYIEAFF
TRBJ2-1 NA TRBV7-2 TGTGCCAGCAGCTTTTCTAGGGACACGTACAATGAGCAGTTCTTC CASSFSRDTYNEQFF
TRBJ1-4 TRBD1 TRBV19 TGTGCCAGTAGTCTGGGGACAGGGAGTGAAAAACTGTTTTTT CASSLGTGSEKLFF
TRBJ2-5 NA TRBV5-1 TGCGCCAGCAGCTTAGGGCGGGCGCCTCCGACGGGGGAGACCCAGTACTTC CASSLGRAPPTGETQYF
TRBJ2-7 TRBD2 TRBV7-9 TGTGCCGCGGGCGTGCTAGCGGGTGATTACGAGCAGTACTTC CAAGVLAGDYEQYF
TRBJ1-4 TRBD1 TRBV5-1 TGCGCCAGCAGCAGGGGGACAGGGGGAAGTCCAACTAATGAAAAACTGTTTTTT CASSRGTGGSPTNEKLFF
TRBJ2-1 TRBD2 TRBV6-5 TGTGCCAGCAGTTACTCTCTAGCGGAGTACAATGAGCAGTTCTTC CASSYSLAEYNEQFF
TRBJ1-6 TRBD1 TRBV7-3 TGTGCCAGCAGCTTAACGCCGGGACAGGGTTTTTCCCTCCACTTT CASSLTPGQGFSLHF
TRBJ2-3 TRBD2 TRBV18 TGTGCCAGCTCAGCTTCAATAGCGGGAAGTTCTAGCACAGATACGCAGTATTTT CASSASIAGSSSTDTQYF
TRBJ2-3 NA TRBV27 TGTGCCAGCAGTTCGGGAGATACGCAGTATTTT CASSSGDTQYF
TRBJ1-3 TRBD1 TRBV5-4 TGTGCCAGCGGATCGGGACAGGGAATTTCGGGAAACACCATATATTTT CASGSGQGISGNTIYF
TRBJ2-5 NA TRBV7-9 TGTGCCAGCAGCTTAAACCCTAGAGGCCCCCAAGAGACCCAGTACTTC CASSLNPRGPQETQYF
TRBJ2-7 NA TRBV4-1 TGCGCCAGCAGCCAAGAAGTCCTAGCCTCCTACGAGCAGTACTTC CASSQEVLASYEQYF
TRBJ1-2 NA TRBV19 TGTGCCAGTAGTATTCCCCAGATCTATGGCTACACCTTC CASSIPQIYGYTF
TRBJ1-5 TRBD1 TRBV13 TGTGCCAGCAGCTTAGGACAGGGGAATCAGCCCCAGCATTTT CASSLGQGNQPQHF
TRBJ2-3 TRBD2 TRBV7-3 TGTGCCAGCAGCTTCAGGCGGGAGTCCCCAGATACGCAGTATTTT CASSFRRESPDTQYF
TRBJ2-1 TRBD2 TRBV7-7 TGTGCCAGCAGCCTGGGACTAGCGGGAGGCAATGAGCAGTTCTTC CASSLGLAGGNEQFF
TRBJ1-1 TRBD1 TRBV5-6 TGTGCCAGCGGGGGACAGGTCCTTATGAACACTGAAGCTTTCTTT CASGGQVLMNTEAFF
TRBJ2-7 TRBD2 TRBV11-3 TGTGCCAGCAGCTTAGGATTAGCGGGAGGTTCTCTACGATCGTACGAGCAGTACTTC CASSLGLAGGSLRSYEQYF
TRBJ1-5 TRBD1 TRBV28 TGTGCCAGCAGAGGGGGCTTTAATCAGCCCCAGCATTTT CASRGGFNQPQHF
TRBJ2-7 NA TRBV15 TGTGCCACCAGCAGAGTAGGTCAGGGCATCGACGAGCAGTACTTC CATSRVGQGIDEQYF
TRBJ2-2 TRBD2 TRBV5-6 TGTGCCAGCAGCTTATACCCCGGGAGGGCCTCTGAGACCGGGGAGCTGTTTTTT CASSLYPGRASETGELFF
TRBJ2-7 NA TRBV4-2 TGTGCCAGCAGCCAAACGTTAGGGAGTATGTACGAGCAGTACTTC CASSQTLGSMYEQYF
TRBJ2-7 TRBD1 TRBV7-9 TGTGCCAGCACTAAGGACAGGGCAGGGTCCGAGCAGTACTTC CASTKDRAGSEQYF
TRBJ2-1 NA TRBV9 TGTGCCAGCAGCCCTGACCAGGGCTACAATGAGCAGTTCTTC CASSPDQGYNEQFF
TRBJ2-5 NA TRBV15 TGTGCCACCAGCAGAGTTTCGCACTATCGGGAAGAGACCCAGTACTTC CATSRVSHYREETQYF
TRBJ1-2 TRBD1 TRBV4-3 TGCGCCAGCAGCCAAGAGATACGCGGGCAGGGGGCAGGGGGCTACACCTTC CASSQEIRGQGAGGYTF
TRBJ1-1 TRBD1 TRBV27 TGTGCCAGCAGACGGGGTGACAGGGGACCTGAAGCTTTCTTT CASRRGDRGPEAFF
TRBJ1-1 NA TRBV5-1 TGCGCCAGCAGCTGGGCTACAGGTCCTGAAGCTTTCTTT CASSWATGPEAFF
TRBJ2-5 NA TRBV29-1 TGCAGCGTTGTACAGCGGGAGACCCAGTACTTC CSVVQRETQYF
TRBJ1-2 TRBD1 TRBV7-9 TGTGCCAGCAGTCGACAGGGGTCTGGCTACACCTTC CASSRQGSGYTF